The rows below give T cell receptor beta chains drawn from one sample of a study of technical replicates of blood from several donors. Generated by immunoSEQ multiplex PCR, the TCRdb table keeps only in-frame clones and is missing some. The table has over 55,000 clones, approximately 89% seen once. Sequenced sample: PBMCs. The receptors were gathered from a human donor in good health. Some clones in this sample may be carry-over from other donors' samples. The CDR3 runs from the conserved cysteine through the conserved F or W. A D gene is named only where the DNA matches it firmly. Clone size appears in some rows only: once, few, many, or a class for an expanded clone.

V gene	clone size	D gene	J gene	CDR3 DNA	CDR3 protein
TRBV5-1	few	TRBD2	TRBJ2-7	TGCGCCAGCAGCTTAGGTCTAGCGGGGGCCGAGCAGTACTTC	CASSLGLAGAEQYF
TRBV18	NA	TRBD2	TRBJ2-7	TGTGCCAGCTCACCACTAGCGAGGCTAGCGGGGAGGTACGAGCAGTACTTC	CASSPLARLAGRYEQYF
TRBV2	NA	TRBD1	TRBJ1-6	TGTGCCAGCACTCCGCCCCGGGACAGAAATTCACCCCTCCACTTT	CASTPPRDRNSPLHF
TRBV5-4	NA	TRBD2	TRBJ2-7	TGTGCCAGCGCGACTAGCGGGGGGTCCTCAGCCTACGAGCAGTACTTC	CASATSGGSSAYEQYF
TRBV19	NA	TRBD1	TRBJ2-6	TGTGCCAGTAGTCAAGACAGGGCTGGGGCCAACGTCCTGACTTTC	CASSQDRAGANVLTF
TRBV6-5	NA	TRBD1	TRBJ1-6	TGTGCCAGCAGTTACGCGGGACAGAATTCACCCCTCCACTTT	CASSYAGQNSPLHF
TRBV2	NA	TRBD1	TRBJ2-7	TGTGCCAGCAGTGAAGGTGTGTCGGGACAGGGGGCGTACGAGCAGTACTTC	CASSEGVSGQGAYEQYF
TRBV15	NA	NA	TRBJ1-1	TGTGCCACCAGCAGCAGAGGATCGGGACAACGCGGGTCCCTCACTGAAGCTTTCTTT	CATSSRGSGQRGSLTEAFF
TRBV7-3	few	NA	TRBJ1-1	TGTGCCAGCAGCTTTGGGTCAGGGAGGAGCACTGAAGCTTTCTTT	CASSFGSGRSTEAFF
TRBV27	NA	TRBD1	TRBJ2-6	TGTGCCAGCAGTTCTTTGACAGGGGGCGCGTCGGGGGCCAACGTCCTGACTTTC	CASSSLTGGASGANVLTF
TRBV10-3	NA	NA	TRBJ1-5	TGTGCCATCAGTGAGTCTGCGGGTGTAGGCAATCAGCCCCAGCATTTT	CAISESAGVGNQPQHF
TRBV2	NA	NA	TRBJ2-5	TGTGCCAGCAGTGGTTCCAGGCAAGAGACCCAGTACTTC	CASSGSRQETQYF
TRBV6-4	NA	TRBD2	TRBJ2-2	TGTGCCAGCAGTCTTAGCGGGAGCGTCATCCCCGGGGAGCTGTTTTTT	CASSLSGSVIPGELFF
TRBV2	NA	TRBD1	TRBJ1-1	TGTGCCAGCACTCGACAGGGAAGGGGGACTGAAGCTTTCTTT	CASTRQGRGTEAFF
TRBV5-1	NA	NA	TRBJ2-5	TGCGCCAGCAGTCTCTGGGGGGGCGAGGGAGAGACCCAGTACTTC	CASSLWGGEGETQYF
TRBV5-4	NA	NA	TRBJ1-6	TGTGCCAGCAGCGGGGGGGGGAGTTCACCCCTCCACTTT	CASSGGGSSPLHF
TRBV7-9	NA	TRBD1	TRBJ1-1	TGTGCCAGCAGCCCCGTAGGCACAGGGGCTGAAGCTTTCTTT	CASSPVGTGAEAFF
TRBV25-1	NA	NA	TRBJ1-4	TGTGCCAGCAGTGAGGGTGGGAGGGGCGAAAAACTGTTTTTT	CASSEGGRGEKLFF
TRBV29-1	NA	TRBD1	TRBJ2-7	TGCAGCGTTGGACAAGGGACAGCCTACGAGCAGTACTTC	CSVGQGTAYEQYF
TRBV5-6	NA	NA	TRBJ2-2	TGTGCCAGCAGCTTGTACGGGGTCGGACTGAACACCGGGGAGCTGTTTTTT	CASSLYGVGLNTGELFF
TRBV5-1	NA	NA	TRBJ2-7	TGCGCCAGCAGCTTGATAGGGGGCTACGAGCAGTACTTC	CASSLIGGYEQYF
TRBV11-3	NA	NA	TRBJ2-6	TGTGCCAGCAGCCATGAGGGTCAATCGGGAGGGGCCAACGTCCTGACTTTC	CASSHEGQSGGANVLTF
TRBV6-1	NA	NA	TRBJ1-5	TGTGCCAGCAGTGGGGGGGACGGATTCAATCAGCCCCAGCATTTT	CASSGGDGFNQPQHF
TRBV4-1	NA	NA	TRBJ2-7	TGCGCCAGCAGCCAGACGGACAGCCACTACGAGCAGTACTTC	CASSQTDSHYEQYF
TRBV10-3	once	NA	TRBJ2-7	TGTGCCATCAGGGGGGCGGAGTACGAGCAGTACTTC	CAIRGAEYEQYF
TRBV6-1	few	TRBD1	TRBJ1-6	TGTGCCAGCAGTGAAGGGACAGGGAATTCACCCCTCCACTTT	CASSEGTGNSPLHF
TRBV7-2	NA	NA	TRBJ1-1	TGTGCCAGCAGCTCCCAACAGGGGAACACTGAAGCTTTCTTT	CASSSQQGNTEAFF
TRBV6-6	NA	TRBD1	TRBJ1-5	TGTGCCAGCACCACAGGGGGCGCGGTTCAGCCCCAGCATTTT	CASTTGGAVQPQHF
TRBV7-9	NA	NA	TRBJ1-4	TGTGCCAGCAGCTTAGGAGGAGGTTTTGAAAAACTGTTTTTT	CASSLGGGFEKLFF